Below, 21 T cell receptor beta chains from the same sample are listed, as sequenced in a study of blood T cell repertoires in COVID-19. Data came from immunoSEQ multiplex PCR; TCRdb stores just in-frame clones and leaves some out. Among more than 150,000 clones listed, 84% were seen once. Material for sequencing was peripheral blood. These TCRs come from a woman aged 50 to 60 with acute or convalescent COVID-19.

The V call is TRBV27, the J call TRBJ1-1; D is uncertain. Per germline, CDR1 MNHEY and CDR2 SMNVEV (reference sequence). V lost 0 bases to trimming and J lost 3 bases, with 11 bases between them. This CDR3 has 15 amino acids. In DNA form, the CDR3 reads TGTGCCAGCAGTTTATCTGGCCAGGTCTACACTGAAGCTTTCTTT. Protein sequence: CASSLSGQVYTEAFF.

Points on this clone: Other DNA sequences from this sample encode an identical CDR3 as well. This chain joins TRBV5-1 and TRBJ2-3, with 7 positions matching TRBD1. The junction had 3 bases not matched to a gene; V was cut back by 4 bases and J by 1 base. The V gene's germline CDR1 is SGHRS and CDR2 YFSETQ. This CDR3 contains 14 residues. CDR3 sequence: CASSTGQGTDTQYF. The CDR3 DNA reads TGCGCCAGCAGCACAGGACAGGGCACAGATACGCAGTATTTT.

The V gene is TRBV20-1, the J gene TRBJ1-5; 7 bases line up with TRBD1. V gave up 3 bases and J gave up 4 bases; unmatched junction bases: 6. Germline CDR1 is DFQATT and CDR2 is SNEGSKA (reference sequence). This CDR3 is 14 amino acids long. CDR3 region: CSASRGPSNQPQHF. For the CDR3, the DNA is TGCAGTGCTAGTAGGGGGCCGTCGAATCAGCCCCAGCATTTT.

This clone was seen a few times. This chain joins TRBV9 and TRBJ1-4; D is unclear. Trimming removed 2 bases from V and 0 bases from J, with 8 bases in between. CDR3 length: 15 amino acids. The germline CDR1 and CDR2 sequences are SGDLS and YYNGEE. The chain's CDR3 is CASSVLCATNEKLFF. The CDR3 DNA follows: TGTGCCAGCAGCGTTCTGTGTGCAACTAATGAAAAACTGTTTTTT. Full variable domain (missing parts from reference TRBV9 and TRBJ1-4): DSGVTQTPKHLITATGQRVTLRCSPRSGDLSVYWYQQSLDQGLQFLIQYYNGEERAKGNILERFSAQQFPDLHSELNLSSLELGDSALYFCASSVLCATNEKLFFGSGTQLSVL.

The rearrangement links TRBV6-2 or TRBV6-3 to TRBJ2-3; D is ambiguous. V dropped 3 bases and J dropped 3 bases, with 7 bases sitting between them. Germline V gene sequence: CDR1 MNHEY, CDR2 SVGEGT. The CDR3 is made up of 13 amino acids. The CDR3 DNA reads TGTGCCAGCAGTTATCAGGAAACAGATACGCAGTATTTT. It encodes CASSYQETDTQYF.

This chain links TRBV11-3 with TRBJ2-1; 7 bases are a match to TRBD1. V lost 2 bases and J lost 3; bases outside the gene matches: 4. Germline lookup yields CDR1 SGHNT and CDR2 YENEEA. This CDR3 contains 15 residues. CDR3 amino acids: CASSLSRTGYNEQFF. The CDR3 DNA follows: TGTGCCAGCAGCTTATCCCGGACAGGCTACAATGAGCAGTTCTTC. The whole variable domain, remainder taken from reference TRBV11-3 and TRBJ2-1, is EAGVVQSPRYKIIEKKQPVAFWCNPISGHNTLYWYLQNLGQGPELLIRYENEEAVDDSQLPKDRFSAERLKGVDSTLKIQPAELGDSAVYLCASSLSRTGYNEQFFGPGTRLTVL.

This sequence joins TRBV3-1 (or the pseudogene TRBV3-2) and TRBJ2-5; D is possibly TRBD2 (6 bases). V lost 4 bases and J lost 5, with 29 bases in between. Germline lookup yields CDR1 LGHDT and CDR2 YNNKEL (reference sequence). This CDR3 is 19 amino acids long. CDR3 residues: CASSLFTSPGLPLKETQYF. The CDR3 bases are TGTGCCAGCAGCCTTTTTACCTCGCCGGGACTCCCCCTTAAGGAGACCCAGTACTTC.

The rearrangement links TRBV6-4 to TRBJ1-5; D not resolved. This CDR3 is 12 amino acids long. Germline V gene data show CDR1 as MRHNA and CDR2 as SNTAGT. Trimming stripped 7 bases from V and 7 bases from J, with 11 bases between. CDR3 nucleotides: TGTGCCAGCAATACTGGGAGACAGCCCCAGCATTTT. As protein: CASNTGRQPQHF.

The rearrangement joins TRBV3-1 (or the pseudogene TRBV3-2) to TRBJ2-2; 13 bases are shared with TRBD2. After removal of 4 bases from V and 6 bases from J, the junction contained 8 bases not matched to a gene. The CDR3 runs 17 residues. Germline V gene lookup returns CDR1 LGHDT and CDR2 YNNKEL (reference sequence). CDR3 in amino acids: CASSRRLAGGGPGELFF. The CDR3 DNA reads as TGTGCCAGCAGCCGACGACTAGCGGGGGGTGGGCCCGGGGAGCTGTTTTTT.

The gene calls are TRBV6-5 and TRBJ1-5, with D unresolved. V dropped 0 bases and J dropped 1 base, with 7 bases sitting between them. The germline CDR1 and CDR2 sequences are MNHEY and SVGAGI. CDR3 length: 15 residues. The CDR3 protein is CASSYSMSSNQPQHF. CDR3 bases: TGTGCCAGCAGTTACTCGATGAGCAGCAATCAGCCCCAGCATTTT.

This clone was seen a handful of times. The chain recombines TRBV4-3 with TRBJ1-4; tentatively, D is TRBD1 (6 bases). Trimming removed 2 bases from V and 8 bases from J, with 12 bases in between. This CDR3 has 14 amino acids. Per germline, CDR1 LGHNA and CDR2 YSLEER. The chain's CDR3 is CASSQLGAEEKLFF. DNA of the CDR3: TGCGCCAGCAGCCAATTGGGGGCTGAGGAAAAACTGTTTTTT.

The chain links TRBV21-1 to TRBJ2-7; the table's D call, TRBD2, was not checked against the DNA. TRBV21-1 counts as a pseudogene. This CDR3 region has 13 residues. CDR3: CASSKYGAYEQYF. CDR3 bases: TGTGCCAGCAGCAAGTACGGAGCCTACGAGCAGTACTTC.

The rearrangement joins TRBV29-1 to TRBJ2-5; TRBD1 aligns across 8 bases. The CDR3 runs 13 residues. CDR1 and CDR2 (germline): SQVTM, ANQGSEA. J gave up 5 bases and V 4 bases, and 6 bases lay outside the gene matches. This CDR3 is CSVGQGYDETQYF. Written as DNA, the CDR3 is TGCAGCGTTGGACAGGGGTATGATGAGACCCAGTACTTC.

This clone was seen a few times. The chain joins TRBV6-2 or TRBV6-3 to TRBJ1-4; D not certain. Trimming took 0 bases from V and 10 from J, leaving 6 bases between them. This CDR3 is 12 amino acids long. Looked up from germline, CDR1 is MNHEY and CDR2 is SVGEGT. The CDR3 DNA reads as TGTGCCAGCAGTTACTCGAGAGGAAAACTGTTTTTT. Translated: CASSYSRGKLFF.

The table lists this clone with a few counts. The chain combines TRBV27 with TRBJ1-5, with D uncertain. Per germline, CDR1 MNHEY and CDR2 SMNVEV (reference sequence). V was cut by 6 bases and J by 3 bases, with 15 bases left in between. The CDR3 spans 15 residues. CDR3 sequence (DNA): TGTGCCAGCAGCTCGGCCGCACAGTTCAATCAGCCCCAGCATTTT. It yields the protein CASSSAAQFNQPQHF.

The table lists this clone with a count of one. This rearrangement joins TRBV7-9 to TRBJ1-5; possibly TRBD1 for D (6 bases). Deletions cut 5 bases from V and 4 bases from J, with 21 bases between. This CDR3 region has 17 residues. Germline V lookup: CDR1 SEHNR, CDR2 FQNEAQ (reference sequence). The CDR3 DNA is TGTGCCAGCAGCCTTCACCCAGTGGGGGCGCGGAATCAGCCCCAGCATTTT. Translation: CASSLHPVGARNQPQHF. The variable domain in full, with the rest retrieved from reference TRBV7-9 and TRBJ1-5, is DTGVSQNPRHKITKRGQNVTFRCDPISEHNRLYWYRQTLGQGPEFLTYFQNEAQLEKSRLLSDRFSAERPKGSFSTLEIQRTEQGDSAMYLCASSLHPVGARNQPQHFGDGTRLSIL.

This clone showed up just once. The CDR3 DNA reads as TGTGCCAGCAGCCAAGAGGCGACTAGCGCCCCCTCCTACAATGAGCAGTTCTTC. Protein sequence: CASSQEATSAPSYNEQFF. This chain links TRBV4-2 with TRBJ2-1; TRBD2 aligns across 8 bases. The J segment lost 0 bases and the V segment lost 0 bases, leaving 7 bases of the junction unmatched. Looked up from germline, CDR1 is LGHNA and CDR2 is YNFKEQ. This CDR3 spans 18 amino acids.

The chain links TRBV10-1 to TRBJ1-1; D not certain. Germline V gene data show CDR1 as WNHNN and CDR2 as SYGVQD (reference sequence). The germline V and J ends were trimmed by 1 base and 1 base, with 4 bases remaining between them. The CDR3 totals 13 residues. The CDR3 spells CASSEYGNTEAFF. The DNA for the CDR3 is TGCGCCAGCAGTGAGTACGGGAACACTGAAGCTTTCTTT.

The gene calls are TRBV6-5 and TRBJ1-6; 8 bases line up with TRBD1. CDR1 is MNHEY and CDR2 is SVGAGI in the germline V gene. This CDR3 comprises 16 residues. Unmatched junction bases numbered 6, after V lost 4 bases and J lost 4 bases. The CDR3 nucleotides are TGTGCCAGCAGTTCAGGGGGCCCAGAATATAATTCACCCCTCCACTTT. This translates into CASSSGGPEYNSPLHF.

The chain combines TRBV2 with TRBJ2-7, with D maybe TRBD1 (6 bases). V lost 6 bases and J lost 1, with 13 bases in between. The CDR3 consists of 14 residues. The germline V gene has CDR1 SNHLY and CDR2 FYNNEI. This CDR3 is CASRDSNPSYEQYF. The CDR3 DNA follows: TGTGCCAGCAGGGACAGTAATCCGTCCTACGAGCAGTACTTC.

The V and J genes are TRBV18 and TRBJ2-7; 7 bases fit TRBD1. Germline trimming cut 6 bases from V and 5 bases from J; bases unmatched to any gene: 10. Germline loops: CDR1 KGHSH, CDR2 LQKENI. The CDR3 contains 14 residues. CDR3 loop: CASSQSTGAHEQYF. DNA of the CDR3: TGTGCCAGCTCGCAATCTACAGGGGCCCACGAGCAGTACTTC. The full variable domain, with the rest looked up from reference TRBV18 and TRBJ2-7, is NAGVMQNPRHLVRRRGQEARLRCSPMKGHSHVYWYRQLPEEGLKFMVYLQKENIIDESGMPKERFSAEFPKEGPSILRIQQVVRGDSAAYFCASSQSTGAHEQYFGPGTRLTVT.